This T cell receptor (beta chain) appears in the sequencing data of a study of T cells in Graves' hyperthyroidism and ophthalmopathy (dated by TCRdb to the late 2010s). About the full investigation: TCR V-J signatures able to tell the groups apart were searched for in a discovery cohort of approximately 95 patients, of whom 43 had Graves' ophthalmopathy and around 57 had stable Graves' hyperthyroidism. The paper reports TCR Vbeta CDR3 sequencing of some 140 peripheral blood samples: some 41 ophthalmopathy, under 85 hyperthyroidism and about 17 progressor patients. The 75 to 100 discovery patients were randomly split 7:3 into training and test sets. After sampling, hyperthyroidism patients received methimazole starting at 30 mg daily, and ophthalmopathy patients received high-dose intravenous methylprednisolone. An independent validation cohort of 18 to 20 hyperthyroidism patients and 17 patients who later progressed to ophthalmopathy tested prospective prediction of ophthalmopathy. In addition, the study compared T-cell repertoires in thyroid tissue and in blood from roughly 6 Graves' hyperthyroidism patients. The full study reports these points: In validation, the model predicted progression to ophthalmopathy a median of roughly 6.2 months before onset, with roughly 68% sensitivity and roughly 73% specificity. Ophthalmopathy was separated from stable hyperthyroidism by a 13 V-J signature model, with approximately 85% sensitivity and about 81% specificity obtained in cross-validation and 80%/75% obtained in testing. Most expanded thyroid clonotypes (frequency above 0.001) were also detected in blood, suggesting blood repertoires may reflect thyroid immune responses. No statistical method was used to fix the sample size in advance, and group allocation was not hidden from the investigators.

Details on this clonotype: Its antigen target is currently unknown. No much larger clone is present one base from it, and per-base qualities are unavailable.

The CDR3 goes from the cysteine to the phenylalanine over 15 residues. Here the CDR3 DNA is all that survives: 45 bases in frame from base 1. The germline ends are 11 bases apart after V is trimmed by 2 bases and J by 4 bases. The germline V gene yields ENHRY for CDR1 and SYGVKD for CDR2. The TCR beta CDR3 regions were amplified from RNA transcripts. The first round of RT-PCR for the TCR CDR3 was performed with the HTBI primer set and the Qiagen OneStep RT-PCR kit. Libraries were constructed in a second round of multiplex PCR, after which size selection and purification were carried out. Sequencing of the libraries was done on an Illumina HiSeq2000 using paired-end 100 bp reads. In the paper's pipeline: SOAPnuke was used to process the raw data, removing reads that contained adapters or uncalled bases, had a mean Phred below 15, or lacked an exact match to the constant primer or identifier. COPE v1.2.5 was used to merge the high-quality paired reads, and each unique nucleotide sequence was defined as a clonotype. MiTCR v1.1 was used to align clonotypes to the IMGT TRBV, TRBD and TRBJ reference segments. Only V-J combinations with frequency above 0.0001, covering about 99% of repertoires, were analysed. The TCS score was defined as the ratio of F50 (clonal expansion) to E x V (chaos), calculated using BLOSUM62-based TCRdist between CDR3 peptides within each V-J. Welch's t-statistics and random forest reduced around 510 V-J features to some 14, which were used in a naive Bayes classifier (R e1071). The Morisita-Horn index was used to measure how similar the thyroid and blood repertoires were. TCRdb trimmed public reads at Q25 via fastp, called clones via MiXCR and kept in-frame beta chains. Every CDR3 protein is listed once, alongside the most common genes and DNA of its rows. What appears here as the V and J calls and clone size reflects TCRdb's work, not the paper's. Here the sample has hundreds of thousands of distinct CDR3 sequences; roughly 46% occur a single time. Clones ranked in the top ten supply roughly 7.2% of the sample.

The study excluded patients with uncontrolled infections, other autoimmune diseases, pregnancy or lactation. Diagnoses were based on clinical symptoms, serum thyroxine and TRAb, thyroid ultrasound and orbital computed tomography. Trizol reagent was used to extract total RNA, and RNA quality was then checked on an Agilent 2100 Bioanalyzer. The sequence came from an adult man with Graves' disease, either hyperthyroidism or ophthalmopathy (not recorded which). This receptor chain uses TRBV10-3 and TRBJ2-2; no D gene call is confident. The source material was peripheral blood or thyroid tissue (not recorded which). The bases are TGTGCCATCAGTGAGACTCTCGTAGGCACCGGGGAGCTGTTTTTT. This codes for CAISETLVGTGELFF.